One and the same sample provided the 14 T cell receptor beta chains below, sequenced in a study of blood T cell repertoires in COVID-19. Data came from immunoSEQ multiplex PCR; TCRdb stores just in-frame clones and leaves some out. The repertoire includes about 290,000 clones, roughly 90% of them detected once, and about 3% sits in the top ten. The sequenced sample was peripheral blood. These receptors all come from a woman in her twenties or thirties with active or convalescent COVID-19.

The rearrangement links TRBV18 to TRBJ1-5; TRBD1 matches 7 bases. The CDR3 is 15 residues long. CDR1 KGHSH and CDR2 LQKENI come from the germline V gene. Germline trimming cut 2 bases from V and 4 bases from J; bases unmatched to any gene: 5. DNA of the CDR3: TGTGCCAGCTCACCAGACAGGGTTACGAATCAGCCCCAGCATTTT. Protein sequence: CASSPDRVTNQPQHF.

This clone has a handful of counts. Other DNA sequences in this specimen translate into the identical CDR3. V usage is TRBV15 and J usage is TRBJ1-1; a weak D match, TRBD1 (6 bases). This CDR3 is built from 15 residues. Trimming stripped 0 bases from V and 5 bases from J, with 13 bases between. Germline CDR1 LNHNV, CDR2 YYDKDF (reference sequence). The CDR3 sequence is CATSRDQGPGTEAFF. The CDR3 bases are TGTGCCACCAGCAGAGATCAGGGGCCGGGGACTGAAGCTTTCTTT.

This chain joins TRBV29-1 and TRBJ2-2; TRBD2 matches at 10 bases. This CDR3 is 16 amino acids long. The junction had 5 bases not matched to a gene; V was cut back by 0 bases and J by 4 bases. Germline CDR1 SQVTM, CDR2 ANQGSEA. CDR3 in amino acids: CSVEESSGGSTGELFF. In nucleotides, the CDR3 is TGCAGCGTTGAAGAGTCTAGCGGGGGAAGCACCGGGGAGCTGTTTTTT.

CDR3 residues: CASSRAGGSGVGEQFF. The DNA for the CDR3 is TGTGCCAGTAGTAGGGCCGGTGGTAGCGGGGTGGGTGAGCAGTTCTTC. The J gene is TRBJ2-1, the V gene TRBV19, with 8 nucleotides matching TRBD2. The CDR3 runs to 16 residues. Trimming at V came to 4 bases and at J to 9 bases, leaving 14 bases not matched to a gene. The germline gives CDR1 LNHDA, CDR2 SQIVND (reference sequence).

Comment on this clone: Other DNA sequences within the sample encode an identical CDR3. V usage is TRBV6-1 and J usage is TRBJ2-7; a possible D gene is TRBD1 (5 bases). The CDR3 loop spans 13 amino acids. The germline CDR1 and CDR2 sequences are MNHNS and SASEGT. Trimming stripped 1 base from V and 2 bases from J, with 6 bases between. The CDR3 loop is CASSEGQTYEQYF. The CDR3 region has the DNA TGTGCCAGCAGTGAAGGACAGACCTACGAGCAGTACTTC.

The genes are TRBV4-3 and TRBJ2-7; TRBD1 matches 7 bases. The CDR3 length is 15 residues. The germline V gene has CDR1 LGHNA and CDR2 YSLEER. The ends lost 3 bases at V and 0 bases at J; junction bases unmatched: 5. The CDR3 DNA follows: TGCGCCAGCAGCCACCACCGGGACAGCTCCTACGAGCAGTACTTC. This codes for CASSHHRDSSYEQYF.

This chain joins TRBV19 and TRBJ2-5, with 12 bases aligning to TRBD2. Trimming removed 5 bases from V and 5 bases from J; junction bases left unmatched: 12. The CDR3 has 17 residues. Germline CDR1 and CDR2: LNHDA and SQIVND (reference sequence). CDR3 residues: CASSPPASGGAGETQYF. The DNA of the CDR3 is TGTGCCAGTAGTCCTCCCGCTAGCGGGGGGGCGGGTGAGACCCAGTACTTC.

In DNA, the CDR3 is TGCGCCAGCAGCTTTGCCGGAGATCAGCCCCAGCATTTT. Translating gives CASSFAGDQPQHF. The chain couples TRBV5-1 to TRBJ1-5; D is unclear. The V end lost 2 bases, the J end lost 5 bases, and 8 bases lay between the germline ends. The CDR3 spans 13 residues. Germline V gives CDR1 SGHRS, CDR2 YFSETQ.

The rearrangement uses TRBV5-4 and TRBJ2-7; tentatively, D is TRBD1 (5 bases). The length of the CDR3 is 14 residues. In germline, CDR1 is SGHNT, CDR2 YYREEE (reference sequence). Between the trimmed V and J ends, which lost 3 bases and 5 bases, there was a span of 15 bases. The CDR3 coding sequence is TGTGCCAGCAGCTCTCCCACAGGCTCGGACGAGCAGTACTTC. Protein: CASSSPTGSDEQYF.

The chain has TRBV24-1 and TRBJ2-3; 9 nucleotides line up with TRBD1. V lost 7 bases to trimming and J lost 1 base; unmatched junction nucleotides: 2. Germline-derived CDR1 and CDR2 are KGHDR and SFDVKD. This CDR3 region has 14 residues. Here the CDR3 reads CATRGDRGTDTQYF. The DNA for the CDR3 is TGTGCCACCAGGGGGGACAGGGGCACAGATACGCAGTATTTT.

This sequence joins TRBV30 and TRBJ1-1, with 9 bases that match TRBD1. CDR1 is GTSNPN, CDR2 SVGIG, per germline (reference sequence). CDR3 length: 16 residues. V shed 0 bases, J shed 6 bases, and the junction held 11 bases outside the gene matches. The CDR3 spells CAWSVPRTDRGSEAFF. For the CDR3, the DNA is TGTGCCTGGAGTGTTCCCCGGACGGACAGGGGTTCTGAAGCTTTCTTT. Supplemented by reference TRBV30 and TRBJ1-1, the full variable domain reads SQTIHQWPATLVQPVGSPLSLECTVEGTSNPNLYWYRQAAGRGLQLLFYSVGIGQISSEVPQNLSASRPQDRQFILSSKKLLLSDSGFYLCAWSVPRTDRGSEAFFGQGTRLTVV.

J is TRBJ1-2 and V is TRBV29-1, with TRBD1 matching over 7 bases. Looked up from germline, CDR1 is SQVTM and CDR2 is ANQGSEA. V lost 0 bases and J lost 4; bases outside the gene matches: 8. The CDR3 extends over 15 amino acids. The CDR3 loop reads CSVEEDEGAGYGYTF. The DNA for the CDR3 is TGCAGCGTTGAAGAAGACGAGGGGGCAGGCTATGGCTACACCTTC.

This chain uses TRBV30 with TRBJ1-3; D may be TRBD1 (6 bases). Germline V gene sequence: CDR1 GTSNPN, CDR2 SVGIG (reference sequence). The CDR3 runs to 13 residues. The V end lost 5 bases, the J end lost 2 bases, and 10 bases lay between the germline ends. Here the CDR3 reads CAWAQGAGNTIYF. The CDR3 DNA reads TGTGCCTGGGCACAGGGAGCTGGAAACACCATATATTTT.

The gene calls are TRBV28 and TRBJ1-5; 9 nucleotides align to TRBD1. The CDR3 runs 18 residues. V lost 8 bases to trimming and J lost 2 bases; unmatched junction nucleotides: 16. Germline CDR1 and CDR2: MDHEN and SYDVKM. CDR3 sequence: CASGGGGQGLSGNQPQHF. The CDR3 nucleotides read TGTGCCAGCGGGGGAGGAGGACAGGGGTTATCCGGCAATCAGCCCCAGCATTTT.